Following are 25 T cell receptor beta chains from one sample sequenced in a study of blood T cell repertoires in COVID-19. The repertoire was sequenced with immunoSEQ multiplex PCR; TCRdb's copy has only in-frame clones and lacks some. The table records about 240,000 clones, around 84% of them present only once. Sample: peripheral blood. The receptors come from a woman aged 65 to 85 with active or convalescent COVID-19.

The genes are TRBV5-6 and TRBJ1-6; possibly TRBD1 for D (5 bases). CDR1 is SGHDT, CDR2 YYEEEE, per germline. Trimming removed 0 bases from V and 6 bases from J, with 10 bases in between. There are 15 residues in the CDR3. CDR3 in DNA: TGTGCCAGCAGCTTGGAAGGGGTAGGTAATTCACCCCTCCACTTT. This translates into CASSLEGVGNSPLHF.

The V and J genes are TRBV12-3 or TRBV12-4 and TRBJ1-5; D uncertain. CDR3 length equals 13 residues. V lost 2 bases to trimming and J lost 7 bases, with 9 bases between them. The CDR3 loop is CASSLREGQPQHF. The CDR3 nucleotides read TGTGCCAGCAGTTTAAGGGAGGGCCAGCCCCAGCATTTT.

The genes are TRBV18 and TRBJ2-7, with unresolved D. Germline loops: CDR1 KGHSH, CDR2 LQKENI. V lost 2 bases and J 4 bases, leaving 9 bases between the germline ends. This CDR3 is built from 13 residues. CDR3 coding DNA: TGTGCCAGCTCACCAAAAGCTTCTTACGAGCAGTACTTC. Translated, it gives CASSPKASYEQYF.

The rearrangement uses TRBV5-6 and TRBJ1-5; tentatively, D is TRBD1 (5 bases). This CDR3 has 16 amino acids. CDR1 and CDR2 from the germline V gene are SGHDT and YYEEEE. The germline V and J ends were trimmed by 4 bases and 6 bases, with 20 bases remaining between them. The CDR3 coding sequence is TGTGCCAGCAGCCAACAACGTGCGGGGCGCGGTCAGCCCCAGCATTTT. It is translated as CASSQQRAGRGQPQHF.

The chain has TRBV9 and TRBJ1-4, with D hard to call. Germline V gene data show CDR1 as SGDLS and CDR2 as YYNGEE. The ends were cut back, 0 bases at V and 7 bases at J, with 13 bases in the middle. The CDR3 covers 15 residues. DNA for the CDR3: TGTGCCAGCAGCGTAGCTGCGGGAGAAGGTGAAAAACTGTTTTTT. Translating it yields CASSVAAGEGEKLFF.

The gene calls are TRBV19 and TRBJ2-3; no firm D call. The CDR3 extends over 12 amino acids. V lost 5 bases and J 6 bases, leaving 9 bases between the germline ends. Germline V gene data show CDR1 as LNHDA and CDR2 as SQIVND (reference sequence). The CDR3 region is CASSPGWDTQYF. CDR3 sequence (DNA): TGTGCCAGTAGTCCAGGTTGGGATACGCAGTATTTT. Using reference TRBV19 and TRBJ2-3 for the parts outside the CDR3, the full variable domain is DGGITQSPKYLFRKEGQNVTLSCEQNLNHDAMYWYRQDPGQGLRLIYYSQIVNDFQKGDIAEGYSVSREKKESFPLTVTSAQKNPTAFYLCASSPGWDTQYFGPGTRLTVL.

Comments on this clone: Other DNA sequences in the sample encode the same CDR3. The V call is TRBV12-3 or TRBV12-4, the J call TRBJ1-1; no definite D call. The V and J ends lost 2 bases and 7 bases respectively, with 5 bases between them. This CDR3 is 11 amino acids long. In nucleotides, the CDR3 is TGTGCCAGCAGTTTAAGGAGTGAAGCTTTCTTT. Translation: CASSLRSEAFF.

V is TRBV5-6 and J is TRBJ1-3; no firm D call. Germline V CDR1 and CDR2: SGHDT, YYEEEE. CDR3 length: 15 residues. Trimming took off 0 bases at V and 8 bases at J, with 15 bases between the two ends. As DNA, the CDR3 is TGTGCCAGCAGCTTGGACCGTGTTCACGGGGACACCATATATTTT. It is translated as CASSLDRVHGDTIYF. The full variable domain, rest sourced from reference TRBV5-6 and TRBJ1-3, is DAGVTQSPTHLIKTRGQQVTLRCSPKSGHDTVSWYQQALGQGPQFIFQYYEEEERQRGNFPDRFSGHQFPNYSSELNVNALLLGDSALYLCASSLDRVHGDTIYFGEGSWLTVV.

This clone occurred once. This chain links TRBV5-1 with TRBJ1-2; D remains unclear. Per the germline V gene, CDR1 is SGHRS and CDR2 is YFSETQ. This CDR3 is 13 amino acids long. V lost 7 bases and J lost 4, with 14 bases in between. The CDR3 here is CASSPQKTYGYTF. Here the CDR3 DNA reads TGCGCCAGCTCACCACAGAAAACCTATGGCTACACCTTC.

The chain uses TRBV6-2 or TRBV6-3 and TRBJ1-5, with D perhaps TRBD1 (5 bases). Germline-derived CDR1 and CDR2 are MNHEY and SVGEGT. This CDR3 is 12 amino acids long. V lost 2 bases and J 12 bases, leaving 11 bases between the germline ends. The CDR3 spells CASSYNTGNQHF. In DNA form, the CDR3 reads TGTGCCAGCAGTTACAATACAGGAAACCAGCATTTT.

V gene TRBV20-1 combines with J gene TRBJ2-5; D is unclear. V shed 4 bases and J shed 3 bases, with 3 bases lying between them. The germline V gene encodes CDR1 DFQATT and CDR2 SNEGSKA (reference sequence). This CDR3 has 10 residues. The CDR3 region has the DNA TGCAGTGCTACCGAAGAGACCCAGTACTTC. Encoded protein: CSATEETQYF.

The chain carries TRBV27 and TRBJ1-1, with TRBD1 matching over 8 bases. V shed 5 bases and J 8 bases; nucleotides not matched to a gene: 16. Germline V gene sequence: CDR1 MNHEY, CDR2 SMNVEV (reference sequence). This CDR3 comprises 16 residues. The CDR3 protein is CASSPITGTGLLEAFF. The CDR3 DNA follows: TGTGCCAGCAGTCCAATTACCGGGACAGGTCTACTCGAAGCTTTCTTT.

The chain recombines TRBV6-5 with TRBJ1-5, with 7 bases matching TRBD1. Germline loops: CDR1 MNHEY, CDR2 SVGAGI. Unmatched junction bases numbered 3, after V lost 5 bases and J lost 5 bases. The CDR3 is made up of 13 amino acids. The CDR3 reads CASSKQGYQPQHF. The CDR3 DNA sequence: TGTGCCAGCAGTAAACAGGGGTATCAGCCCCAGCATTTT.

The chain uses TRBV2 and TRBJ1-6, with D maybe TRBD1 (5 bases). The CDR3 is 14 residues long. CDR1 is SNHLY and CDR2 is FYNNEI in the germline V gene. The V end lost 7 bases, the J end lost 8 bases, and 15 bases lay between the germline ends. The CDR3 bases are TGTGCCAGCATGGATCAGGGTAGTTATTCACCCCTCCACTTT. Amino acids: CASMDQGSYSPLHF.

This chain links TRBV7-2 with TRBJ1-6; 7 nucleotides align to TRBD1. V dropped 5 bases and J dropped 9; count of bases not matched to a gene: 7. CDR3 size: 14 residues. Looked up from germline, CDR1 is SGHTA and CDR2 is FQGNSA. The CDR3 spells CASSKQGMGSPLHF. In DNA, the CDR3 is TGTGCCAGCAGCAAACAGGGGATGGGTTCACCCCTCCACTTT.

The rearrangement uses TRBV5-1 and TRBJ1-2; 9 bases are a match to TRBD1. CDR1 and CDR2 from the germline V gene are SGHRS and YFSETQ. The CDR3 spans 15 residues. The V and J ends lost 4 bases and 1 base, in that order; junction bases with no gene match: 5. The CDR3 sequence: CASSPRTGDNYGYTF. CDR3 in DNA: TGCGCCAGCAGCCCCCGGACAGGGGATAACTATGGCTACACCTTC.

The table lists this clone with a few counts. V gene TRBV13 combines with J gene TRBJ1-4; D uncertain. In germline, CDR1 is PRHDT, CDR2 FYEKMQ (reference sequence). CDR3 length: 13 residues. V shed 6 bases and J shed 4 bases, with 9 bases lying between them. The CDR3 loop reads CASRGPGNEKLFF. CDR3 DNA: TGTGCCAGCAGGGGCCCTGGTAATGAAAAACTGTTTTTT. The full variable domain, completed using reference TRBV13 and TRBJ1-4, is AAGVIQSPRHLIKEKRETATLKCYPIPRHDTVYWYQQGPGQDPQFLISFYEKMQSDKGSIPDRFSAQQFSDYHSELNMSSLELGDSALYFCASRGPGNEKLFFGSGTQLSVL.

The rearrangement links TRBV7-9 to TRBJ2-3; no firm D call. V gave up 1 base and J gave up 4 bases, with 12 bases separating them. The CDR3 is 15 amino acids. Germline V CDR1 and CDR2: SEHNR, FQNEAQ (reference sequence). CDR3 in amino acids: CASSLGGLVADTQYF. As DNA, the CDR3 is TGTGCCAGCAGCTTAGGAGGTCTAGTCGCAGATACGCAGTATTTT.

This chain joins TRBV27 and TRBJ2-1; no clear D gene. Germline lookup yields CDR1 MNHEY and CDR2 SMNVEV (reference sequence). V was cut by 4 bases and J by 5 bases, with 3 bases left in between. The CDR3 totals 11 residues. CDR3 bases: TGTGCCAGCAGTTCTCACAATGAGCAGTTCTTC. Protein sequence: CASSSHNEQFF.

This chain uses TRBV18 with TRBJ1-5; the D gene is possibly TRBD1 (6 bases). V lost 9 bases, J lost 3 bases, and 12 bases lay in between. The germline CDR1 and CDR2 sequences are KGHSH and LQKENI. The CDR3 runs 13 residues. For the CDR3, the DNA is TGTGCCAGTACGACAGGCAACAATCAGCCCCAGCATTTT. Its translation: CASTTGNNQPQHF.

The chain recombines TRBV7-2 with TRBJ1-5; a possible D gene is TRBD1 (5 bases). The CDR3 totals 15 residues. Trimming removed 5 bases at V and 5 bases at J, with 16 bases between. From germline, CDR1 is SGHTA and CDR2 FQGNSA. The CDR3 sequence: CASSLSSRGDQPQHF. CDR3 nucleotide sequence: TGTGCCAGCAGCCTGTCCTCAAGGGGCGATCAGCCCCAGCATTTT.

The V and J genes are TRBV5-8 and TRBJ2-1; D is possibly TRBD2 (6 bases). The CDR3 loop spans 11 amino acids. V lost 1 base to trimming and J lost 14 bases, with 10 bases between them. Germline-derived CDR1 and CDR2 are SGHTS and YDEGEE. CDR3 DNA sequence: TGTGCCAGCAGCTTGAGGGAGGCCGAGTTCTTC. Protein sequence: CASSLREAEFF.

This chain links TRBV7-6 with TRBJ2-1, with 10 positions matching TRBD1. After removal of 5 bases from V and 8 bases from J, the junction contained 12 bases not matched to a gene. This CDR3 contains 16 residues. Germline V CDR1 and CDR2: SGHVS, FNYEAQ. CDR3 protein: CASSTGAGTGAYEQFF. Here the CDR3 DNA reads TGTGCCAGCAGCACTGGTGCCGGGACAGGGGCATATGAGCAGTTCTTC.

The chain couples TRBV24-1 to TRBJ1-5; TRBD1 might be the D (5 bases). The germline V gene has CDR1 KGHDR and CDR2 SFDVKD. Deletions cut 4 bases from V and 9 bases from J, with 6 bases between. The CDR3 spans 11 residues. This CDR3 is CATSDGGPQHF. CDR3 coding DNA: TGTGCCACCAGTGACGGGGGGCCCCAGCATTTT.

The CDR3 here is CASSTSSNQPQHF. CDR3 in DNA: TGTGCCAGCAGCACAAGTAGCAATCAGCCCCAGCATTTT. The chain uses TRBV6-5 and TRBJ1-5; no firm D call. The CDR3 contains 13 residues. The germline V gene has CDR1 MNHEY and CDR2 SVGAGI. V was pared by 6 bases and J by 0 bases, with 6 bases between.